The present T cell receptor (beta chain) was sequenced within a study of blood T cells in healthy people across ages. Per sample, extraction of total RNA gave at least 6 micrograms in every case. Together with a sample-barcoded 5' primer, a J-beta primer mix was included in a second PCR lasting about 7 to 11 cycles. Each sample provided no less than 3 million CDR3-containing paired-end reads. TCRdb processed the 5' RACE reads anew with MiXCR; each CDR3 protein has one entry. The profile shows approximately 820,000 distinct CDR3 sequences, around 45% of them singletons. CDR3 length: 15 residues. Trimming shortened V by 5 bases and J by 1 base, and 14 bases separated the two germline ends. The germline V gene encodes CDR1 SGHTA and CDR2 FQGNSA. As concerns this clonotype: Its antigen is unknown.

Broader study findings: Diversity of TCR beta per million T cells declined in a roughly linear way with age. Naive and antigen-experienced cells could not be conclusively compared, given unsorted PBMCs.

The sequencing sample was made of blood. The chain combines TRBV7-2 with TRBJ2-5; the D gene is possibly TRBD1 (6 bases). The source of this sequence is a man aged 60 to 75 in good health. The CDR3 sequence is CASSNRVAPQETQYF. CDR3 in DNA: TGTGCCAGCAGCAACAGGGTGGCACCCCAAGAGACCCAGTACTTC.